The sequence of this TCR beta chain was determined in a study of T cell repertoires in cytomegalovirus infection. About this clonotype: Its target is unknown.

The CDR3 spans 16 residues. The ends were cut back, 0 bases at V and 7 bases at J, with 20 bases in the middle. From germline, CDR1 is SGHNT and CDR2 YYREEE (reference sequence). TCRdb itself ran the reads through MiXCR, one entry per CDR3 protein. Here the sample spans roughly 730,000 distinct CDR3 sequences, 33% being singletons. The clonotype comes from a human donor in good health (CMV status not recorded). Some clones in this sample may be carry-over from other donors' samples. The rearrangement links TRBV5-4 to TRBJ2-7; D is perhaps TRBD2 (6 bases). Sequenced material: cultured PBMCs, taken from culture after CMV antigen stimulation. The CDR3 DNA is TGTGCCAGCAGCTTGGCCATCGGGGGAGTTGTAGGGGAGCAGTACTTC. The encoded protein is CASSLAIGGVVGEQYF.